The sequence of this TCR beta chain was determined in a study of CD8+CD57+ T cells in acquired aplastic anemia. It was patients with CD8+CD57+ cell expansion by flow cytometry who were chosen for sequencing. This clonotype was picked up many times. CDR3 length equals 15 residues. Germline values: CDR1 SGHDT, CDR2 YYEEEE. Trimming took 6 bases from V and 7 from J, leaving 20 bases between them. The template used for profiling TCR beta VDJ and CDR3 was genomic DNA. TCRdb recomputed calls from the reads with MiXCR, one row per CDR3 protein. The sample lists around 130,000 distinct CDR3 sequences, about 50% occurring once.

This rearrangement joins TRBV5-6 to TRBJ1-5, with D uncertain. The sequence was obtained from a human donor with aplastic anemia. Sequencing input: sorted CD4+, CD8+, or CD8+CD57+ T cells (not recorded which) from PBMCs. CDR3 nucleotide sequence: TGTGCCAGCACCGTACGGGTAGGCCGGTGGCAGCCCCAGCATTTT. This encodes CASTVRVGRWQPQHF.